The 26 T cell receptor beta chains in this list originate from one sample, sequenced in a study of shared clonotypes between healthy human individuals. The repertoire was sequenced with immunoSEQ multiplex PCR; TCRdb's copy has only in-frame clones and lacks some. The table has about 1.1 million clones, 77% seen once. Sequencing was done on a sample of memory CD4+ T cells from PBMCs. This sample's subset: CD45RA-negative fraction. Receptors were obtained from a man younger than 30 in good health. Some clones in this sample may be carry-over from other donors' samples.

The genes are TRBV5-1 and TRBJ1-2, with 7 bases matching TRBD1. The germline gives CDR1 SGHRS, CDR2 YFSETQ. The CDR3 is 15 residues long. The ends lost 4 bases at V and 2 bases at J; junction bases unmatched: 8. The CDR3 DNA sequence: TGCGCCAGCAGCCGGGACAGTGGTCGGAACTATGGCTACACCTTC. This encodes CASSRDSGRNYGYTF.

V is TRBV18 and J is TRBJ2-7; TRBD1 aligns across 7 bases. The V gene end was trimmed by 3 bases and the J gene end by 3 bases; junction bases not matched to a gene: 2. There are 13 residues in the CDR3. CDR1 is KGHSH and CDR2 is LQKENI in the germline V gene. The CDR3 DNA reads as TGTGCCAGCTCACCCGGGACAGTCTACGAGCAGTACTTC. Its translation: CASSPGTVYEQYF. The whole variable domain, filled in from reference TRBV18 and TRBJ2-7, reads NAGVMQNPRHLVRRRGQEARLRCSPMKGHSHVYWYRQLPEEGLKFMVYLQKENIIDESGMPKERFSAEFPKEGPSILRIQQVVRGDSAAYFCASSPGTVYEQYFGPGTRLTVT.

The chain is built from TRBV5-5 and TRBJ1-1; no reliable D call. Deletions cut 1 base from V and 5 bases from J, with 9 bases between. The CDR3 contains 13 residues. Germline values: CDR1 SGHKS, CDR2 YYEKEE (reference sequence). DNA of the CDR3: TGTGCCAGCAGCTTGCTTGGTACAACTGAAGCTTTCTTT. Protein sequence: CASSLLGTTEAFF.

The DNA for the CDR3 is TGTGCCACCACCAAAAGGGGTTCGAACACTGAAGCTTTCTTT. Protein product: CATTKRGSNTEAFF. This chain joins TRBV19 and TRBJ1-1, with D possibly TRBD1 on 5 matching bases. The V and J ends lost 10 bases and 1 base respectively, with 16 bases between them. The CDR3 spans 14 residues. Germline V CDR1 and CDR2: LNHDA, SQIVND (reference sequence).

This clone was counted a few times. The chain is built from TRBV6-1 and TRBJ1-2; tentative D call: TRBD1 (5 bases). Trimming stripped 6 bases from V and 0 bases from J, with 8 bases between. Per germline, CDR1 MNHNS and CDR2 SASEGT. The CDR3 length is 13 residues. As DNA, the CDR3 is TGTGCCAGCAGGACAGTAGCTAACTATGGCTACACCTTC. This codes for CASRTVANYGYTF.

The genes are TRBV19 and TRBJ1-1; the D gene is possibly TRBD1 (5 bases). CDR1 and CDR2 (germline): LNHDA, SQIVND (reference sequence). The CDR3 is 14 residues long. Between the trimmed V and J ends, which lost 7 bases and 5 bases, there was a span of 17 bases. The CDR3 loop reads CASTAPGRGTEAFF. CDR3 in DNA: TGTGCCAGTACCGCCCCAGGGCGCGGGACTGAAGCTTTCTTT.

The V call is TRBV4-2, the J call TRBJ1-2; D remains ambiguous. Trimming removed 1 base from V and 5 bases from J, with 8 bases in between. Germline-derived CDR1 and CDR2 are LGHNA and YNFKEQ. The CDR3 contains 13 residues. CDR3 residues: CASSQGPPYGYTF. The CDR3 coding sequence is TGTGCCAGCAGCCAAGGACCTCCTTATGGCTACACCTTC.

The chain uses TRBV12-5 and TRBJ2-3, with D perhaps matching TRBD2 (6 bases). This CDR3 is 15 amino acids long. Germline CDR1 reads LGHNT; CDR2 reads FRNRAP. Between the trimmed V and J ends, which lost 1 base and 5 bases, there was a span of 13 bases. The CDR3 DNA reads as TGTGCTAGTGGTTTGGGGCAGGGAGGCATAGATACGCAGTATTTT. Amino acids: CASGLGQGGIDTQYF.

As for this clone: A much more abundant neighbour one base away suggests this may be a read error. The V and J genes are TRBV7-2 and TRBJ1-5; perhaps TRBD1 as D (5 bases). The germline V gene encodes CDR1 SGHTA and CDR2 FQGNSA. The CDR3 length is 14 residues. Trimming took 1 base from V and 5 from J, leaving 9 bases between them. The CDR3: CASSLDQGYQPQHF. The CDR3 DNA sequence: TGTGCCAGCAGCTTAGATCAGGGATATCAGCCCCAGCATTTT. The complete variable domain, with remaining parts taken from reference TRBV7-2 and TRBJ1-5, reads GAGVSQSPSNKVTEKGKDVELRCDPISGHTALYWYRQSLGQGLEFLIYFQGNSAPDKSGLPSDRFSAERTGGSVSTLTIQRTQQEDSAVYLCASSLDQGYQPQHFGDGTRLSIL.

This clone has just a few counts. The chain carries TRBV30 and TRBJ1-1, with D tentatively TRBD1 (6 bases). This CDR3 region has 11 residues. V was shortened by 3 bases and J by 11 bases, with 13 bases between the two germline ends. Germline V gives CDR1 GTSNPN, CDR2 SVGIG (reference sequence). In DNA form, the CDR3 reads TGTGCCTGGAGGACGGGACACACGGCTTTCTTT. Residues: CAWRTGHTAFF.

This chain uses TRBV27 with TRBJ2-7; 8 bases line up with TRBD1. From germline, CDR1 is MNHEY and CDR2 SMNVEV (reference sequence). V was pared by 4 bases and J by 5 bases, with 10 bases of the junction left unmatched. The CDR3 has 15 amino acids. As DNA, the CDR3 is TGTGCCAGCAGTTCGTACAGGGGGAAGATAGACGAGCAGTACTTC. Protein: CASSSYRGKIDEQYF.

This clone was counted a few times. The chain has TRBV5-4 and TRBJ2-1; no reliable D call. The CDR3 has 15 residues. V was trimmed by 2 bases and J by 4 bases, leaving 13 bases between them. Germline values: CDR1 SGHNT, CDR2 YYREEE (reference sequence). CDR3 residues: CASSLGQETYNEQFF. The CDR3 bases are TGTGCCAGCAGCTTAGGGCAGGAGACGTACAATGAGCAGTTCTTC. The variable domain in full, completed from reference TRBV5-4 and TRBJ2-1, reads ETGVTQSPTHLIKTRGQQVTLRCSSQSGHNTVSWYQQALGQGPQFIFQYYREEENGRGNFPPRFSGLQFPNYSSELNVNALELDDSALYLCASSLGQETYNEQFFGPGTRLTVL.

The chain carries TRBV30 and TRBJ1-3, with no clear D. The CDR3 contains 13 residues. Trimming took 3 bases from V and 9 from J, leaving 15 bases between them. Germline CDR1 GTSNPN, CDR2 SVGIG (reference sequence). CDR3 DNA sequence: TGTGCCTGGAGGGCCACCCTGTGGAGCACCATATATTTT. Protein product: CAWRATLWSTIYF. The complete variable domain, with remaining parts taken from reference TRBV30 and TRBJ1-3, reads SQTIHQWPATLVQPVGSPLSLECTVEGTSNPNLYWYRQAAGRGLQLLFYSVGIGQISSEVPQNLSASRPQDRQFILSSKKLLLSDSGFYLCAWRATLWSTIYFGEGSWLTVV.

The genes are TRBV6-5 and TRBJ1-4; D is perhaps TRBD1 (6 bases). The CDR3 spans 15 residues. Germline assignment: CDR1 MNHEY and CDR2 SVGAGI. Trimming took off 6 bases at V and 0 bases at J, with 11 bases between the two ends. DNA for the CDR3: TGTGCCAGCAGCCAGGACAGAACAACTAATGAAAAACTGTTTTTT. This translates into CASSQDRTTNEKLFF.

J is TRBJ2-5 and V is TRBV6-1; 11 bases agree with TRBD2. This CDR3 contains 16 residues. The V and J ends lost 2 bases and 6 bases, in that order; junction bases with no gene match: 8. Germline lookup yields CDR1 MNHNS and CDR2 SASEGT. The CDR3 bases are TGTGCCAGCAGTGAACTAGCGGGAGGTCCGGCCCAGACCCAGTACTTC. Protein product: CASSELAGGPAQTQYF.

This clone was observed a few times. The chain uses TRBV29-1 and TRBJ1-5; D is unresolved. CDR1 and CDR2 from the germline V gene are SQVTM and ANQGSEA. The CDR3 extends over 14 amino acids. V dropped 0 bases and J dropped 9 bases, with 15 bases sitting between them. CDR3 protein: CSVEDAIEGRPQHF. The CDR3 DNA reads as TGCAGCGTTGAAGATGCGATAGAAGGCAGGCCCCAGCATTTT.

The V and J genes are TRBV9 and TRBJ1-4, with 7 bases fitting TRBD1. Germline-derived CDR1 and CDR2 are SGDLS and YYNGEE. V shed 0 bases and J 5 bases; nucleotides not matched to a gene: 7. The CDR3 runs 16 residues. CDR3 sequence: CASSVEGGQRNEKLFF. DNA of the CDR3: TGTGCCAGCAGCGTAGAAGGGGGACAGCGCAATGAAAAACTGTTTTTT.

The chain carries TRBV19 and TRBJ2-2; 8 nucleotides agree with TRBD2. V lost 1 base and J lost 7; bases outside the gene matches: 5. The CDR3 runs 15 residues. Germline loops: CDR1 LNHDA, CDR2 SQIVND (reference sequence). CDR3 nucleotides: TGTGCCAGTAGTATAGGACTAGCGTGGAGCGGGGAGCTGTTTTTT. This encodes CASSIGLAWSGELFF.

This clone has a handful of counts. This rearrangement joins TRBV7-8 to TRBJ2-1; TRBD2 agrees at 7 bases. Per germline, CDR1 SGHVS and CDR2 FQNEAQ. V dropped 1 base and J dropped 9; count of bases not matched to a gene: 15. This CDR3 contains 17 residues. CDR3 protein: CASSLVWLSLAVPEQFF. DNA of the CDR3: TGTGCCAGCAGCTTAGTCTGGCTTTCGCTAGCGGTTCCTGAGCAGTTCTTC. The variable domain in full, completed from reference TRBV7-8 and TRBJ2-1, reads GAGVSQSPRYKVAKRGQDVALRCDPISGHVSLFWYQQALGQGPEFLTYFQNEAQLDKSGLPSDRFFAERPEGSVSTLKIQRTQQEDSAVYLCASSLVWLSLAVPEQFFGPGTRLTVL.

The CDR3: CASSPAASSGLETQYF. CDR3 nucleotides: TGTGCCAGCAGCCCAGCGGCTAGTTCTGGGTTGGAGACCCAGTACTTC. The chain recombines TRBV7-8 with TRBJ2-5; perhaps TRBD2 as D (5 bases). The CDR3 covers 16 residues. Trimming pared 5 bases from V and 5 bases from J, leaving 21 bases between. The V gene's germline CDR1 is SGHVS and CDR2 FQNEAQ. Drawing the rest from reference TRBV7-8 and TRBJ2-5, the complete variable domain is GAGVSQSPRYKVAKRGQDVALRCDPISGHVSLFWYQQALGQGPEFLTYFQNEAQLDKSGLPSDRFFAERPEGSVSTLKIQRTQQEDSAVYLCASSPAASSGLETQYFGPGTRLLVL.

This clone turned up a few times. This rearrangement joins TRBV7-9 to TRBJ2-7, with D perhaps matching TRBD1 (5 bases). Germline CDR1 SEHNR, CDR2 FQNEAQ (reference sequence). Trimming shortened V by 4 bases and J by 0 bases, and 10 bases separated the two germline ends. This CDR3 has 14 residues. The CDR3 nucleotides are TGTGCCAGCAGCTCAGGGTACGACTCCTACGAGCAGTACTTC. Residues: CASSSGYDSYEQYF.

The genes are TRBV5-5 and TRBJ2-3, with 7 bases lining up with TRBD2. CDR1 and CDR2 (germline): SGHKS, YYEKEE (reference sequence). Germline trimming cut 2 bases from V and 5 bases from J; bases unmatched to any gene: 5. The CDR3 spans 14 residues. The CDR3 here is CASSFPGEGDTQYF. The CDR3 coding sequence is TGTGCCAGCAGCTTTCCTGGGGAGGGAGATACGCAGTATTTT. Drawing the rest from reference TRBV5-5 and TRBJ2-3, the complete variable domain is DAGVTQSPTHLIKTRGQQVTLRCSPISGHKSVSWYQQVLGQGPQFIFQYYEKEERGRGNFPDRFSARQFPNYSSELNVNALLLGDSALYLCASSFPGEGDTQYFGPGTRLTVL.

This chain uses TRBV10-2 with TRBJ2-2; 10 positions agree with TRBD2. The CDR3 spans 17 residues. Germline loops: CDR1 WSHSY, CDR2 SAAADI. V dropped 5 bases and J dropped 4; count of bases not matched to a gene: 10. CDR3 sequence: CASSPTLAGVITGELFF. CDR3 DNA: TGCGCCAGCAGTCCGACCCTAGCGGGAGTTATCACCGGGGAGCTGTTTTTT.

The CDR3 bases are TGTGCCAGCAGCCAAATGAGCTCCTACGAGCAGTACTTC. The encoded protein is CASSQMSSYEQYF. This chain joins TRBV14 and TRBJ2-7; D is ambiguous. Looked up from germline, CDR1 is SGHDN and CDR2 is FVKESK. Trimming cost V 2 bases and J 0 bases, with 5 bases left between them. The CDR3 totals 13 residues.

This chain connects TRBV6-1 to TRBJ1-2, with D perhaps matching TRBD1 (5 bases). CDR3 length: 15 amino acids. V was cut by 2 bases and J by 2 bases, with 12 bases left in between. Germline loops: CDR1 MNHNS, CDR2 SASEGT. In nucleotides, the CDR3 is TGTGCCAGCAGTGAACAGGGTCGCTCAAACTATGGCTACACCTTC. This encodes CASSEQGRSNYGYTF.

This clone was counted a few times. The chain carries TRBV7-8 and TRBJ1-5; D may be TRBD1 (6 bases). CDR3 size: 15 residues. Trimming removed 6 bases from V and 7 bases from J, with 19 bases in between. Germline V gene lookup returns CDR1 SGHVS and CDR2 FQNEAQ. In DNA form, the CDR3 reads TGTGCCAGCAGTCAGCACCAGGGGTTGGAACAGCCCCAGCATTTT. Translated, it gives CASSQHQGLEQPQHF.